The 30 T cell receptor beta chains below all came from one sample that was sequenced in a study of OX40 agonist ivuxolimab in advanced cancers. Sequencing was performed with immunoSEQ multiplex PCR; in TCRdb, only in-frame clones are kept and a portion is missing. The top ten clones hold around 0.4% of a sample with tens of thousands of clones, about 93% of them seen once. The source was CD4+ or CD8+ T cells sorted from blood, collected in a trial of the OX40 agonist ivuxolimab. These receptors all come from an adult with an advanced solid tumor such as melanoma, head and neck, liver or kidney cancer.

This chain links TRBV12-2 with TRBJ1-1. TRBV12-2 is noted as a pseudogene. The CDR3 consists of 17 residues. CDR3 nucleotides: TGTGCAAGTCGCTTATTCGAGACCGACGGGAAGAACACTGAAGCTTTCTTT. It specifies CASRLFETDGKNTEAFF.

The chain combines TRBV5-1 with TRBJ1-2, with unresolved D. The CDR3 covers 16 residues. V lost 0 bases and J lost 4, with 16 bases in between. Germline V gene data show CDR1 as SGHRS and CDR2 as YFSETQ. DNA for the CDR3: TGCGCCAGCAGCTTGGCCCTGTACGAAACCGGCTATGGCTACACCTTC. It encodes CASSLALYETGYGYTF.

The chain couples TRBV7-2 to TRBJ2-1; 9 positions match TRBD2. In germline, CDR1 is SGHTA, CDR2 FQGNSA. The length of the CDR3 is 17 residues. V lost 3 bases and J lost 7; bases outside the gene matches: 13. CDR3 loop: CASSFRLAGPLLNEQFF. The CDR3 DNA reads as TGTGCCAGCAGCTTTCGGCTAGCGGGACCCCTTTTGAATGAGCAGTTCTTC.

The rearrangement uses TRBV12-5 and TRBJ2-3; 10 nucleotides line up with TRBD2. Germline CDR1 and CDR2: LGHNT and FRNRAP. V dropped 6 bases and J dropped 4; count of bases not matched to a gene: 7. CDR3 size: 15 residues. This chain's CDR3 is CASGSGLAEADTQYF. CDR3 bases: TGTGCTAGTGGCTCTGGACTAGCGGAAGCAGATACGCAGTATTTT.

This clone has just one count. No DNA is shown, since the ends of the CDR3 on it are uncertain; the CDR3 is the one TCRdb lists. The chain employs TRBV5-1 and TRBJ2-2; TRBD1, the D gene given by the table, was not confirmed from the DNA. Including both end residues, the CDR3 is 15 amino acids long. CDR1 and CDR2 from the germline V gene are SGHRS and YFSETQ. CDR3 loop: CASSAGQGLPGSCFF.

The J gene is TRBJ1-2, the V gene TRBV5-4; D gene ambiguous. The CDR3 contains 14 residues. In germline, CDR1 is SGHNT, CDR2 YYREEE (reference sequence). V dropped 2 bases and J dropped 1 base, with 9 bases sitting between them. CDR3 nucleotide sequence: TGTGCCAGCAGCTTAGCGGGGATTAACTATGGCTACACCTTC. Translated, it gives CASSLAGINYGYTF.

The chain links TRBV6-6 to TRBJ2-3; 12 bases line up with TRBD1. Germline V CDR1 and CDR2: MNHNY, SVGAGI (reference sequence). Trimming at V came to 2 bases and at J to 11 bases, leaving 11 bases not matched to a gene. CDR3 length equals 16 residues. The CDR3 reads CASSYPPGQGAYKQYF. CDR3 DNA: TGTGCCAGCAGTTACCCTCCGGGACAGGGGGCCTATAAGCAGTATTTT.

For the CDR3, the DNA is TGCGCCAGCAGGCGGTCTAGCGGGAGGGCCCAAGAGACCCAGTACTTC. It codes for CASRRSSGRAQETQYF. V and J are TRBV10-2 and TRBJ2-5; 12 bases agree with TRBD2. Germline V gives CDR1 WSHSY, CDR2 SAAADI. The CDR3 has 16 residues. V shed 6 bases and J 1 base; nucleotides not matched to a gene: 6.

V is TRBV11-3 and J is TRBJ2-2; no clear D. V was clipped by 1 base and J by 8 bases, with 5 bases between them. Germline CDR1 SGHNT, CDR2 YENEEA. The CDR3 loop spans 12 amino acids. This CDR3 is CASSLGMGELFF. Written as DNA, the CDR3 is TGTGCCAGCAGCTTAGGCATGGGGGAGCTGTTTTTT.

This sequence joins TRBV19 and TRBJ2-4, with a tentative D call TRBD1 (5 bases). Germline V gene data show CDR1 as LNHDA and CDR2 as SQIVND (reference sequence). The V end was cut by 10 bases, the J end by 0 bases, with 7 bases between. The CDR3 contains 12 residues. For the CDR3, the DNA is TGTGCCACAGGGATAGCCAAAAACATTCAGTACTTC. As protein: CATGIAKNIQYF.

This clone showed up just once. This chain connects TRBV11-3 to TRBJ2-1, with D possibly being TRBD2 (5 bases). Germline loops: CDR1 SGHNT, CDR2 YENEEA. Deletions cut 0 bases from V and 4 bases from J, with 10 bases between. The CDR3 contains 15 residues. This chain's CDR3 is CASSLDRRRYNEQFF. The DNA of the CDR3 is TGTGCCAGCAGCTTAGATCGGAGGCGGTACAATGAGCAGTTCTTC.

The chain uses TRBV7-2 and TRBJ1-4; D might be TRBD1 (5 bases). The CDR3 covers 14 residues. Trimming stripped 1 base from V and 4 bases from J, with 7 bases between. Germline values: CDR1 SGHTA, CDR2 FQGNSA. In DNA, the CDR3 is TGTGCCAGCAGCTTAGGGGGGGTTAATGAAAAACTGTTTTTT. Its translation is CASSLGGVNEKLFF.

V and J are TRBV19 and TRBJ1-2; the match to TRBD1 covers 10 bases. Germline trimming cut 7 bases from V and 5 bases from J; bases unmatched to any gene: 10. In germline, CDR1 is LNHDA, CDR2 SQIVND (reference sequence). The CDR3 spans 15 residues. The CDR3 DNA sequence: TGTGCCAGTATGGGGACAGGGGAAAGATTTTATGGCTACACCTTC. Translation gives CASMGTGERFYGYTF.

The gene calls are TRBV10-1 and TRBJ2-7; TRBD1 or TRBD2 may be the D gene (6 bases each). The CDR3 totals 15 residues. Germline V gene lookup returns CDR1 WNHNN and CDR2 SYGVQD (reference sequence). Deletions cut 8 bases from V and 4 bases from J, with 21 bases between. CDR3 loop: CASRRGPGDQYEQYF. CDR3 DNA sequence: TGCGCCAGCCGGAGGGGACCAGGGGATCAGTACGAGCAGTACTTC.

This sequence joins TRBV5-8 and TRBJ2-3; perhaps TRBD2 as D (6 bases). The CDR3 is 16 residues long. V was pared by 0 bases and J by 6 bases, with 17 bases between. Germline-derived CDR1 and CDR2 are SGHTS and YDEGEE. The DNA for the CDR3 is TGTGCCAGCAGCTTGGGTCGGGAGTATAGTTCGGATACGCAGTATTTT. It encodes CASSLGREYSSDTQYF.

This chain connects TRBV10-3 to TRBJ2-1; 9 bases align to TRBD2. Per the germline V gene, CDR1 is ENHRY and CDR2 is SYGVKD. The junction had 14 bases not matched to a gene; V was cut back by 6 bases and J by 5 bases. The CDR3 runs to 17 residues. The CDR3 nucleotides read TGTGCCATCAGGGATCCAGCGGGAGGTAACTCGAACAATGAGCAGTTCTTC. This sequence encodes CAIRDPAGGNSNNEQFF.

V gene TRBV11-1 combines with J gene TRBJ2-7, with 9 bases matching TRBD1. After removal of 0 bases from V and 3 bases from J, the junction contained 3 bases not matched to a gene. The CDR3 has 15 amino acids. Germline V gene lookup returns CDR1 SGHAT and CDR2 FQDESV (reference sequence). CDR3 sequence: CASSLAGTGLYEQYF. Written as DNA, the CDR3 is TGTGCCAGCAGCTTAGCCGGGACAGGGCTCTACGAGCAGTACTTC.

The CDR3 here is CATQGSGANVLTF. The CDR3 nucleotides are TGTGCCACCCAGGGGTCTGGGGCCAACGTCCTGACTTTC. The chain joins TRBV7-9 to TRBJ2-6, with D perhaps matching TRBD1 (6 bases). This CDR3 is 13 amino acids long. V shed 10 bases and J shed 1 base, with 8 bases lying between them. Germline CDR1 is SEHNR and CDR2 is FQNEAQ (reference sequence).

This clone appeared once. Written as DNA, the CDR3 is TGCGCCAGCAGCTTGGACAGTATCGGCGCCGGGGAGCTGTTTTTT. Amino acids: CASSLDSIGAGELFF. V and J are TRBV5-1 and TRBJ2-2; D uncertain. Per germline, CDR1 SGHRS and CDR2 YFSETQ. The CDR3 consists of 15 residues. V was clipped by 0 bases and J by 6 bases, with 12 bases between them. Complete variable domain (other parts from reference TRBV5-1 and TRBJ2-2): KAGVTQTPRYLIKTRGQQVTLSCSPISGHRSVSWYQQTPGQGLQFLFEYFSETQRNKGNFPGRFSGRQFSNSRSEMNVSTLELGDSALYLCASSLDSIGAGELFFGEGSRLTVL.

This clone appeared once. This chain connects TRBV5-6 to TRBJ2-7; D might be TRBD1 (6 bases). Germline V CDR1 and CDR2: SGHDT, YYEEEE. This CDR3 is 14 amino acids long. The V and J ends lost 4 bases and 5 bases respectively, with 16 bases between them. CDR3 amino acids: CASSTLTGNHEQYF. CDR3 sequence (DNA): TGTGCCAGCAGCACCTTAACAGGGAACCACGAGCAGTACTTC. Full variable domain (missing parts from reference TRBV5-6 and TRBJ2-7): DAGVTQSPTHLIKTRGQQVTLRCSPKSGHDTVSWYQQALGQGPQFIFQYYEEEERQRGNFPDRFSGHQFPNYSSELNVNALLLGDSALYLCASSTLTGNHEQYFGPGTRLTVT.

This clone came up once. The genes are TRBV19 and TRBJ2-1, with 9 bases identical to TRBD1. V lost 8 bases and J lost 7; bases outside the gene matches: 12. This CDR3 comprises 15 residues. Germline V gene sequence: CDR1 LNHDA, CDR2 SQIVND (reference sequence). CDR3 sequence reads: CASGGTGNLWNEQFF. DNA for the CDR3: TGTGCCAGTGGAGGGACAGGGAACCTTTGGAATGAGCAGTTCTTC.

This rearrangement joins TRBV5-1 to TRBJ2-2; unclear D gene. This CDR3 is built from 16 residues. Trimming took 0 bases from V and 1 from J, leaving 10 bases between them. Germline V lookup: CDR1 SGHRS, CDR2 YFSETQ. The CDR3, as DNA: TGCGCCAGCAGCTTGGTACCAATCGAGAACACCGGGGAGCTGTTTTTT. Amino acid sequence: CASSLVPIENTGELFF.

The chain has TRBV4-3 and TRBJ2-2; 7 nucleotides line up with TRBD2. Trimming took 0 bases from V and 3 from J; bases not matched to a gene: 4. CDR1 and CDR2 (germline): LGHNA, YSLEER. CDR3 length: 16 residues. This CDR3 is CASSQDASGDTGELFF. The CDR3 bases are TGCGCCAGCAGCCAAGATGCCAGCGGGGACACCGGGGAGCTGTTTTTT.

This sequence joins TRBV19 and TRBJ2-7, with TRBD2 matching 10 bases. Germline V gene data show CDR1 as LNHDA and CDR2 as SQIVND (reference sequence). There are 14 residues in the CDR3. Unmatched junction bases numbered 5, after V lost 9 bases and J lost 0 bases. The CDR3 region has the DNA TGTGCCAGCAGGACTAGCGGATCCTCCTACGAGCAGTACTTC. Translated, it gives CASRTSGSSYEQYF.

The chain uses TRBV11-3 and TRBJ1-2; TRBD1 aligns across 8 bases. V shed 0 bases, J shed 6 bases, and the junction held 9 bases outside the gene matches. The CDR3 runs 16 residues. Germline V lookup: CDR1 SGHNT, CDR2 YENEEA. The CDR3 DNA reads as TGTGCCAGCAGCTTAGAAGGTGGCAGGGGGCTCCATGGCTACACCTTC. Protein sequence: CASSLEGGRGLHGYTF.

V usage is TRBV19 and J usage is TRBJ1-5; D unresolved. Trimming left V 4 bases short and J 1 base short, with 11 bases between. From germline, CDR1 is LNHDA and CDR2 SQIVND (reference sequence). This CDR3 is 15 amino acids long. CDR3 loop: CASSKDPFSNQPQHF. In DNA, the CDR3 is TGTGCCAGTAGTAAGGACCCCTTCAGCAATCAGCCCCAGCATTTT.

The chain combines TRBV6-4 with TRBJ1-2; D call uncertain. The CDR3 length is 14 residues. The V end lost 8 bases, the J end lost 1 base, and 14 bases lay between the germline ends. Germline CDR1 is MRHNA and CDR2 is SNTAGT. CDR3 protein: CASGAGGDNYGYTF. CDR3 DNA: TGTGCCAGCGGAGCGGGAGGAGATAACTATGGCTACACCTTC.

This clone was detected only once. This sequence joins TRBV5-1 and TRBJ2-1; 12 bases map to TRBD2. This CDR3 is built from 17 residues. CDR1 is SGHRS, CDR2 YFSETQ, per germline. The junction had 11 bases not matched to a gene; V was cut back by 2 bases and J by 8 bases. The CDR3 protein is CASSFGRLAGGLDEQFF. DNA of the CDR3: TGCGCCAGCAGCTTCGGTCGGCTAGCGGGAGGGTTGGATGAGCAGTTCTTC.

In its sample, this clone was seen once. V gene TRBV5-1 combines with J gene TRBJ2-7, with 11 positions matching TRBD2. Trimming cost V 2 bases and J 0 bases; bases outside gene matches: 4. CDR1 is SGHRS and CDR2 is YFSETQ in the germline V gene. The CDR3 sequence is 16 residues long. This CDR3 reads CASSLTSGGSSYEQYF. In nucleotides, the CDR3 is TGCGCCAGCAGCTTAACTAGCGGGGGTAGCTCCTACGAGCAGTACTTC.

The CDR3 here is CASSRTSGRVGELFF. The CDR3 DNA follows: TGTGCCAGCAGCCGGACTAGCGGGCGTGTAGGGGAGCTGTTTTTT. The J gene is TRBJ2-2, the V gene TRBV6-6; 11 positions agree with TRBD2. CDR1 MNHNY and CDR2 SVGAGI come from the germline V gene (reference sequence). V gave up 6 bases and J gave up 8 bases; unmatched junction bases: 8. This CDR3 contains 15 residues.